This TCR beta chain was retrieved from a study of cytomegalovirus exposure and HLA in healthy donors. Study results and limitations: Evidence from a later analysis indicated that most CMV-associated TCR beta chains looked HLA-restricted. Other equally common chains were less clonally expanded than HLA-associated TCR beta chains, a later analysis showed.

The PCR contained 60 Vbeta and 13 Jbeta primers. Profiled with immunoSEQ multiplex PCR; TCRdb holds only in-frame clones, not every one. Its clone listing holds about 120,000 clones. The V and J ends lost 2 bases and 4 bases respectively, with 9 bases between them. Germline values: CDR1 SGHKS, CDR2 YYEKEE (reference sequence). This CDR3 is built from 13 residues. As regards this clone: As yet, its antigen is unknown.

The clonotype originates from a man aged 18 to 30 in good health and CMV-seronegative. The rearrangement links TRBV5-5 to TRBJ1-2; D uncertain. The sequenced sample consisted of PBMCs. As DNA, the CDR3 is TGTGCCAGCAGCTTAGGAGGGAGCTATGGCTACACCTTC. It encodes CASSLGGSYGYTF.